Below, one T cell receptor beta chain is given with its context. Its specificity is not known. TCRdb keeps only in-frame clones here, not all; method: immunoSEQ multiplex PCR. The sample records some 150,000 clones, roughly 89% being singletons. The sample comes from a study of radiation and T cells in renal cell carcinoma. Points from the study as a whole: Top tumor clonotypes rose in blood 2 weeks post-radiation, then contracted. Without pretreatment biopsies, baseline tumor clonotype presence was undetermined.

Per germline, CDR1 SNHLY and CDR2 FYNNEI. This CDR3 has 16 residues. V dropped 6 bases and J dropped 5; count of bases not matched to a gene: 11. Time point specified: blood 2 weeks post-SBRT. Treatment in this sample: 15 Gy SBRT to primary tumor, nephrectomy 4 weeks later. Radiation-treated patients gave blood at baseline, week 2 and week 4. The tumor was a clear cell renal cell carcinoma. The receptor's source is a woman in her 50s with renal cell carcinoma. The source material was blood, sampled from a patient whose treatment included radiotherapy and nephrectomy. The V gene is TRBV2, the J gene TRBJ1-2, with 11 bases that match TRBD1. CDR3 nucleotide sequence: TGTGCCAGCAGGGCCCCGGGACAGGGGGGTGGATATGGCTACACCTTC. Its translation is CASRAPGQGGGYGYTF.